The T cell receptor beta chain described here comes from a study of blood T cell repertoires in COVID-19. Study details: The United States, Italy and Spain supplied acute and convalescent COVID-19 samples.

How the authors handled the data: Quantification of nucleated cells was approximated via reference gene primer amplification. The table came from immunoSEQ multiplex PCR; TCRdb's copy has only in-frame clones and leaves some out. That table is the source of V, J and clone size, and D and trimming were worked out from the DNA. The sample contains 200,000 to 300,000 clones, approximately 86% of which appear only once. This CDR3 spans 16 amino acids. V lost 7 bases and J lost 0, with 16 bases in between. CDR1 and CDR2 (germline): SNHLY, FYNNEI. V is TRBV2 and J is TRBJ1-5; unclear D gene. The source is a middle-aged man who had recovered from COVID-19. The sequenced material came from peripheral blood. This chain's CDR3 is CASTLLGQLSNQPQHF. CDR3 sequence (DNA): TGTGCCAGCACCCTACTAGGGCAGCTTAGCAATCAGCCCCAGCATTTT.